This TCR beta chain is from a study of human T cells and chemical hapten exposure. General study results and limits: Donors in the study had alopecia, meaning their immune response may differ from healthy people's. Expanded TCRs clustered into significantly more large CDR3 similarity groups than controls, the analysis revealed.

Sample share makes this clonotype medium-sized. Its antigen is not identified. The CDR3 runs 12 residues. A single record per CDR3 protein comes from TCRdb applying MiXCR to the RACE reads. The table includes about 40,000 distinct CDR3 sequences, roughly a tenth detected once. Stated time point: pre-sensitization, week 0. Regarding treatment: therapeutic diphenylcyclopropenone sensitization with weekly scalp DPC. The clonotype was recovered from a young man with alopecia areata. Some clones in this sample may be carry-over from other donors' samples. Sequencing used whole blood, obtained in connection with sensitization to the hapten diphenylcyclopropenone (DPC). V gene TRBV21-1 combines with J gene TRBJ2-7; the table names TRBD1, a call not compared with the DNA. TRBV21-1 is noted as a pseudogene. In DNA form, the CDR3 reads TGTGCCAGCCCTGGACAGGTTGACGAGCAGTACGTC. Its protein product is CASPGQVDEQYV.